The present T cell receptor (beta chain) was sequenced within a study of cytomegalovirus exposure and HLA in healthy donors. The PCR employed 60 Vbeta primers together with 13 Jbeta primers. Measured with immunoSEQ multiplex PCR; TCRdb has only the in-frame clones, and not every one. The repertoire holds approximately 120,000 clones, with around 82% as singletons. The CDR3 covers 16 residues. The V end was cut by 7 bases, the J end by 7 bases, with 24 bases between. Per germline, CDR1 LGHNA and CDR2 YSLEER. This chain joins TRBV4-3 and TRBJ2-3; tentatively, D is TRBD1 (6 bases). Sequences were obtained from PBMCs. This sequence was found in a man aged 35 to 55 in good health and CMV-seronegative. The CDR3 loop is CASIREWGRLLYTQYF. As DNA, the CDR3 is TGCGCCAGCATAAGGGAATGGGGGCGTCTGTTGTATACGCAGTATTTT.